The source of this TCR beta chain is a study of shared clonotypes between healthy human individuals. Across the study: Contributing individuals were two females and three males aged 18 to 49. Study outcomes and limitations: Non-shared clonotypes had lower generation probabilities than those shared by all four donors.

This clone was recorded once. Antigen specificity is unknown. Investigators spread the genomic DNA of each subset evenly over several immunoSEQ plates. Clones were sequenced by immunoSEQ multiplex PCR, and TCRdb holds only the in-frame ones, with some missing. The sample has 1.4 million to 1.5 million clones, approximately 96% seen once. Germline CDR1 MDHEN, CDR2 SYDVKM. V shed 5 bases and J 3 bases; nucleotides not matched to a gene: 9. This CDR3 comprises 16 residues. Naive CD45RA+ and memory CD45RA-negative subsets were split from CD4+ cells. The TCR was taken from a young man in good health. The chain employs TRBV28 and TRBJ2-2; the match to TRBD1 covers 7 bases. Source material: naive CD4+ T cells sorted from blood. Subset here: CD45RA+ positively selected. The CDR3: CASSQTGTAYTGELFF. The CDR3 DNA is TGTGCCAGCAGTCAAACCGGGACAGCCTACACCGGGGAGCTGTTTTTT.